The 30 T cell receptor beta chains presented below share a single source sample, sequenced in a study of T-cell memory formation after mild COVID-19. MiXCR, run by TCRdb on the 5' RACE reads, gives a single entry per CDR3 protein. The sample yields about 180,000 distinct CDR3 sequences, 16% seen once. Sequencing input: PBMCs or a T cell subset sorted from them (not recorded which). The receptors here all came from an adult woman who had mild COVID-19 (a few samples of this study predate the infection). Cell type and time point are not known.

This rearrangement joins TRBV21-1 to TRBJ2-5; the tabulated D call, TRBD2, remains unverified against the DNA. TRBV21-1 represents a pseudogene. CDR3 length equals 13 residues. The CDR3 DNA follows: TGTGCCAGCAGCGCGGGTGAGGGAGAGACCCAGTACTTC. As protein: CASSAGEGETQYF.

The chain is built from TRBV12-3 or TRBV12-4 and TRBJ2-3, with 8 nucleotides matching TRBD2. Unmatched junction bases numbered 11, after V lost 5 bases and J lost 4 bases. This CDR3 is 16 amino acids long. In DNA, the CDR3 is TGTGCCAGCAGTCCACCAACGGGAGGGCCAGCAGATACGCAGTATTTT. Its translation: CASSPPTGGPADTQYF.

This clonotype was seen more than once but under ten times. The chain recombines TRBV7-3 with TRBJ1-1; tentative D call: TRBD1 (5 bases). Looked up from germline, CDR1 is SGHTA and CDR2 is FQGTGA. The CDR3 extends over 13 amino acids. V shed 1 base and J shed 3 bases, with 6 bases lying between them. The CDR3 is CASSLRGDTEAFF. DNA for the CDR3: TGTGCCAGCAGCTTAAGGGGGGACACTGAAGCTTTCTTT.

In its sample, this clonotype was seen a few times. The chain couples TRBV27 to TRBJ2-7, with D hard to call. Trimming removed 0 bases from V and 3 bases from J, with 6 bases in between. This CDR3 has 13 residues. Germline V gives CDR1 MNHEY, CDR2 SMNVEV (reference sequence). The CDR3: CASSLSRFYEQYF. The CDR3 nucleotides are TGTGCCAGCAGTTTATCCAGGTTCTACGAGCAGTACTTC.

CDR3 sequence reads: CSASTRYNNEQFF. In DNA form, the CDR3 reads TGCAGCGCATCGACTAGATATAACAATGAGCAGTTCTTC. J is TRBJ2-1 and V is TRBV29-1, with a weak D call TRBD2 (6 bases). The CDR3 sequence is 13 residues long. The germline gives CDR1 SQVTM, CDR2 ANQGSEA. Trimming removed 7 bases at V and 5 bases at J, with 15 bases between.

The table lists this clonotype with a few counts. This chain's CDR3 is CASQSPGVPYEQYF. DNA of the CDR3: TGTGCCTCCCAGAGTCCCGGCGTTCCCTACGAGCAGTACTTC. The chain recombines TRBV30 with TRBJ2-7; D is unresolved. Germline V CDR1 and CDR2: GTSNPN, SVGIG (reference sequence). CDR3 length: 14 amino acids. V dropped 7 bases and J dropped 2 bases, with 18 bases sitting between them.

This clonotype was detected ten times or more. The V gene is TRBV5-1, the J gene TRBJ2-3; D is possibly TRBD1 (5 bases). The CDR3 length is 13 residues. Per the germline V gene, CDR1 is SGHRS and CDR2 is YFSETQ. With 5 bases removed from V and 3 bases from J, the gap between germline ends came to 10 bases. CDR3 sequence (DNA): TGCGCCAGCAGACTGACAGTAACAGATACGCAGTATTTT. As protein: CASRLTVTDTQYF.

J is TRBJ2-7 and V is TRBV7-9; D is uncertain. Germline V CDR1 and CDR2: SEHNR, FQNEAQ (reference sequence). V was pared by 5 bases and J by 5 bases, with 10 bases between. This CDR3 contains 12 residues. The CDR3 protein is CASSHAIDEQYF. In DNA, the CDR3 is TGTGCCAGCAGCCACGCCATCGACGAGCAGTACTTC.

CDR3 amino acids: CASSLLERTEAFF. CDR3 sequence (DNA): TGTGCCAGCAGTTTGTTGGAGAGGACTGAAGCTTTCTTT. The chain employs TRBV12-3 or TRBV12-4 and TRBJ1-1, with D uncertain. V was shortened by 3 bases and J by 5 bases, with 10 bases between the two germline ends. This CDR3 is built from 13 residues.

This chain links TRBV7-8 with TRBJ1-2, with D hard to call. The V gene lost 3 bases and the J gene lost 3 bases, with 8 bases spanning the gap. Germline-derived CDR1 and CDR2 are SGHVS and FQNEAQ. The CDR3 has 13 residues. CDR3 sequence (DNA): TGTGCCAGCAGCTTCACGCCCCACTATGGCTACACCTTC. Encoded protein: CASSFTPHYGYTF.

The table lists this clonotype with a few counts. This chain connects TRBV5-1 to TRBJ2-7; TRBD1 aligns across 8 bases. The V gene's germline CDR1 is SGHRS and CDR2 YFSETQ. Trimming cost V 4 bases and J 3 bases; bases outside gene matches: 9. This CDR3 region has 15 residues. The CDR3 DNA sequence: TGCGCCAGCAGCCCCTCTACAGGGGGGTTCTACGAGCAGTACTTC. Protein product: CASSPSTGGFYEQYF.

This clonotype was seen a few times. The chain has TRBV9 and TRBJ2-7; 7 positions match TRBD2. Trimming at V came to 4 bases and at J to 0 bases, leaving 4 bases not matched to a gene. Germline CDR1 and CDR2: SGDLS and YYNGEE. This CDR3 is 14 amino acids long. The CDR3: CASSLRTSSYEQYF. CDR3 nucleotide sequence: TGTGCCAGCAGCCTGAGGACTAGCTCCTACGAGCAGTACTTC.

The chain recombines TRBV3-1 with TRBJ1-1; D is perhaps TRBD1 (5 bases). Trimming took off 0 bases at V and 8 bases at J, with 10 bases between the two ends. Germline V gene data show CDR1 as LGHDT and CDR2 as YNNKEL (reference sequence). The CDR3 has 13 residues. For the CDR3, the DNA is TGTGCCAGCAGCCAAGATCCAAGACAGGAAGCTTTCTTT. Protein product: CASSQDPRQEAFF.

The rearrangement links TRBV6-2 or TRBV6-3 to TRBJ2-7; 7 bases are a match to TRBD2. Germline-derived CDR1 and CDR2 are MNHEY and SVGEGT. This CDR3 spans 12 amino acids. After removal of 6 bases from V and 2 bases from J, the junction contained 1 base not matched to a gene. CDR3 residues: CASSTSAYEQYF. CDR3 in DNA: TGTGCCAGCAGCACTAGCGCCTACGAGCAGTACTTC.

This clonotype has a count of ten or more. The chain links TRBV11-2 to TRBJ2-5; D may be TRBD1 (6 bases). Germline-derived CDR1 and CDR2 are SGHAT and FQNNGV. Trimming took 4 bases from V and 5 from J, leaving 17 bases between them. This CDR3 spans 15 amino acids. The CDR3 reads CASSSTGDKWETQYF. The DNA of the CDR3 is TGTGCCAGCAGCTCAACCGGGGACAAGTGGGAGACCCAGTACTTC.

This clonotype came up a few times. This chain links TRBV20-1 with TRBJ2-2; 7 bases align to TRBD2. CDR3 size: 17 residues. V shed 4 bases and J 5 bases; nucleotides not matched to a gene: 16. CDR1 is DFQATT, CDR2 SNEGSKA, per germline (reference sequence). As DNA, the CDR3 is TGCAGTGCTATTAGCGGGCGGGACTTTGAAGGGACCGGGGAGCTGTTTTTT. It encodes CSAISGRDFEGTGELFF.

In its sample, this clonotype was seen a few times. The chain combines TRBV11-1 with TRBJ2-7, with 11 bases matching TRBD1. The V segment lost 5 bases and the J segment 0 bases; nucleotides outside the gene matches: 6. CDR1 and CDR2 from the germline V gene are SGHAT and FQDESV (reference sequence). The CDR3 length is 16 residues. In DNA form, the CDR3 reads TGTGCCAGCAGCGCAGCCGGGACAGGGGGCTCCTACGAGCAGTACTTC. This gives the protein CASSAAGTGGSYEQYF.

The V call is TRBV9, the J call TRBJ2-2, with 7 bases aligning to TRBD2. The germline V gene encodes CDR1 SGDLS and CDR2 YYNGEE. Unmatched junction bases numbered 8, after V lost 3 bases and J lost 9 bases. There are 14 residues in the CDR3. The CDR3 DNA reads as TGTGCCAGCAGCGAGGGCGGGAGTATCTGGGAGCTGTTTTTT. This codes for CASSEGGSIWELFF.

This clonotype was counted at least ten times. For the CDR3, the DNA is TGTGCCAGCACCTTCCGGGAGGGGGGAGAGACCCAGTACTTC. This translates into CASTFREGGETQYF. The chain has TRBV12-3 or TRBV12-4 and TRBJ2-5, with 8 bases that match TRBD2. V was clipped by 7 bases and J by 4 bases; unmatched bases: 8. This CDR3 is 14 amino acids long.

This clonotype was seen a handful of times. The rearrangement links TRBV10-3 to TRBJ2-5; TRBD2 agrees at 11 bases. The germline V gene encodes CDR1 ENHRY and CDR2 SYGVKD. V shed 7 bases, J shed 3 bases, and the junction held 1 base outside the gene matches. The CDR3 extends over 13 amino acids. In DNA, the CDR3 is TGTGCCATCAAACTAGCGGGAGAAGAGACCCAGTACTTC. It yields the protein CAIKLAGEETQYF.

The chain has TRBV5-1 and TRBJ1-1; D might be TRBD1 (5 bases). V gave up 4 bases and J gave up 6 bases, with 13 bases separating them. The CDR3 length is 13 residues. The germline V gene encodes CDR1 SGHRS and CDR2 YFSETQ. CDR3 bases: TGCGCCAGCAGCGGCGGGACGGCAGCTGAAGCTTTCTTT. It yields the protein CASSGGTAAEAFF.

This clonotype was observed a handful of times. The chain uses TRBV14 and TRBJ2-3; D gene ambiguous. V lost 3 bases to trimming and J lost 3 bases, with 1 base between them. Germline V lookup: CDR1 SGHDN, CDR2 FVKESK. The CDR3 runs 11 residues. The chain's CDR3 is CASSHTDTQYF. CDR3 sequence (DNA): TGTGCCAGCAGCCATACAGATACGCAGTATTTT.

This clonotype was observed a handful of times. The chain couples TRBV18 to TRBJ2-7; the match to TRBD1 covers 7 bases. Germline assignment: CDR1 KGHSH and CDR2 LQKENI. J gave up 5 bases and V 3 bases, and 4 bases lay outside the gene matches. CDR3 length: 13 residues. CDR3 DNA sequence: TGTGCCAGCTCACCTAGACAGGGCCACGAGCAGTACTTC. Its translation is CASSPRQGHEQYF.

This chain connects TRBV24-1 to TRBJ1-2; the D is unclear. The CDR3 runs to 11 residues. Between the trimmed V and J ends, which lost 4 bases and 6 bases, there was a span of 5 bases. Germline CDR1 KGHDR, CDR2 SFDVKD. The CDR3 is CATSEADGYTF. The CDR3, as DNA: TGTGCCACCAGTGAGGCTGATGGCTACACCTTC.

CDR3 coding DNA: TGCAGTGCTAGAGTTTTTCCTCAGCCCCAGCATTTT. Its translation: CSARVFPQPQHF. The chain joins TRBV20-1 to TRBJ1-5; D gene ambiguous. The CDR3 is 12 amino acids. The germline V gene encodes CDR1 DFQATT and CDR2 SNEGSKA (reference sequence). The V and J ends lost 1 base and 6 bases respectively, with 7 bases between them.

V is TRBV5-1 and J is TRBJ2-2, with TRBD1 matching 7 bases. This CDR3 is built from 15 residues. The V segment lost 4 bases and the J segment 4 bases; nucleotides outside the gene matches: 7. The V gene's germline CDR1 is SGHRS and CDR2 YFSETQ. The CDR3 is CASSTRQGSTGELFF. The CDR3 coding sequence is TGCGCCAGCAGCACGCGACAGGGAAGCACCGGGGAGCTGTTTTTT.

V is TRBV24-1 and J is TRBJ2-3; 7 positions agree with TRBD1. This CDR3 region has 15 residues. After removal of 4 bases from V and 4 bases from J, the junction contained 7 bases not matched to a gene. Germline V lookup: CDR1 KGHDR, CDR2 SFDVKD. In DNA form, the CDR3 reads TGTGCCACCAGTGACAGTCGGACAGGCGCAGATACGCAGTATTTT. This gives the protein CATSDSRTGADTQYF.

The chain is built from TRBV6-5 and TRBJ1-3, with D unclear. The length of the CDR3 is 15 residues. Trimming left V 5 bases short and J 4 bases short, with 15 bases between. Germline assignment: CDR1 MNHEY and CDR2 SVGAGI. The CDR3 is CASSQTPTRGNTIYF. CDR3 sequence (DNA): TGTGCCAGCAGTCAGACCCCGACAAGAGGAAACACCATATATTTT.

In this sample, this clonotype turned up a few times. CDR3 region: CASIKRNGGSYNEQFF. CDR3 DNA sequence: TGTGCCAGCATAAAACGGAACGGGGGGTCCTACAATGAGCAGTTCTTC. The chain is built from TRBV12-3 or TRBV12-4 and TRBJ2-1; 7 nucleotides align to TRBD2. The J segment lost 1 base and the V segment lost 7 bases, leaving 10 bases of the junction unmatched. This CDR3 spans 16 amino acids.

This chain connects TRBV4-2 to TRBJ2-7; D uncertain. Per germline, CDR1 LGHNA and CDR2 YNFKEQ. This CDR3 is 13 amino acids long. The V and J ends lost 1 base and 12 bases respectively, with 16 bases between them. The CDR3 loop reads CASSQAVRTEMYF. For the CDR3, the DNA is TGTGCCAGCAGCCAAGCGGTTCGTACAGAGATGTACTTC.